The 14 T cell receptor beta chains below were found in one sample sequenced in a study of graft-versus-host responses after intestinal transplantation. Here immunoSEQ multiplex PCR was the method, and the copy in TCRdb shows in-frame clones only, minus some. The table records about 25,000 clones, approximately 94% of them present only once. The input for sequencing was PBMCs, taken 156 days after intestinal transplant. All receptors derive from a human patient who received an intestinal transplant, so some T cells may come from the graft donor.

The chain employs TRBV7-2 and TRBJ2-5; 10 nucleotides agree with TRBD1. The tail of the sequence fits TRBJ2-7 better, so the J call may be wrong. The CDR3 sequence is 13 residues long. In germline, CDR1 is SGHTA, CDR2 FQGNSA. CDR3 in DNA: TGTGCCACTGGGACAGGGGCGTCCTACGAGCAGTACTTC. Translating gives CATGTGASYEQYF.

The rearrangement uses TRBV18 and TRBJ1-2; TRBD1 aligns across 9 bases. V lost 2 bases, J lost 3 bases, and 4 bases stayed unmatched. The CDR3 extends over 15 amino acids. The germline V gene encodes CDR1 KGHSH and CDR2 LQKENI. CDR3 loop: CASSPYRGLDYGYTF. The CDR3 nucleotides are TGTGCCAGCTCACCATACAGGGGGCTGGACTATGGCTACACCTTC.

The CDR3 is CASSLANREVNSPLHF. The CDR3 DNA reads as TGCGCCAGCAGCTTGGCGAACAGGGAGGTGAATTCACCCCTCCACTTT. The rearrangement links TRBV5-1 to TRBJ1-6; maybe TRBD1 (6 bases). Germline assignment: CDR1 SGHRS and CDR2 YFSETQ. The CDR3 has 16 amino acids. V was trimmed by 0 bases and J by 7 bases, leaving 14 bases between them.

The J gene is TRBJ2-1, the V gene TRBV4-1; TRBD2 agrees at 9 bases. Per germline, CDR1 MGHRA and CDR2 YSYEKL. This CDR3 region has 16 residues. With 6 bases clipped from V and 1 base from J, the junction kept 7 bases outside the gene matches. The CDR3 DNA sequence: TGCGCCAGCAGTTCAATAGCGGGAGTATCCTACAATGAGCAGTTCTTC. Protein: CASSSIAGVSYNEQFF.

J is TRBJ2-5 and V is TRBV15; 8 positions match TRBD1. This CDR3 has 15 amino acids. Germline trimming cut 0 bases from V and 5 bases from J; bases unmatched to any gene: 5. Per the germline V gene, CDR1 is LNHNV and CDR2 is YYDKDF (reference sequence). The CDR3 here is CATSRDGQGRETQYF. CDR3 nucleotides: TGTGCCACCAGCAGAGATGGACAGGGCAGGGAGACCCAGTACTTC.

The V and J genes are TRBV9 and TRBJ1-1, with TRBD1 as a possible D gene (5 bases). The CDR3 runs 18 residues. Trimming took off 10 bases at V and 0 bases at J, with 28 bases between the two ends. Germline CDR1 reads SGDLS; CDR2 reads YYNGEE. The CDR3 DNA sequence: TGTGCCGCACATGGGGCAAGGGGCAGACTACCCATGAACACTGAAGCTTTCTTT. This gives the protein CAAHGARGRLPMNTEAFF.

This chain connects TRBV4-3 to TRBJ1-1; 7 bases fit TRBD1. V was pared by 4 bases and J by 4 bases, with 3 bases of the junction left unmatched. Germline loops: CDR1 LGHNA, CDR2 YSLEER. The CDR3 sequence is 13 residues long. CDR3 nucleotide sequence: TGCGCCAGCAGCCCACAGGGGACCACTGAAGCTTTCTTT. Residues: CASSPQGTTEAFF.

The chain links TRBV4-1 to TRBJ2-7; D is ambiguous. CDR1 MGHRA and CDR2 YSYEKL come from the germline V gene. This CDR3 contains 16 residues. Trimming stripped 1 base from V and 0 bases from J, with 13 bases between. The CDR3 here is CASSQVGLGNSYEQYF. The DNA of the CDR3 is TGCGCCAGCAGCCAAGTAGGTCTGGGCAACTCCTACGAGCAGTACTTC.

This clone was found a few times. The chain uses TRBV27 and TRBJ2-7; D is possibly TRBD2 (7 bases). Germline V gives CDR1 MNHEY, CDR2 SMNVEV (reference sequence). This CDR3 is 15 amino acids long. Trimming took 6 bases from V and 1 from J, leaving 16 bases between them. The CDR3 sequence: CASSLTGGSSYEQYF. CDR3 sequence (DNA): TGTGCCAGCAGCCTCACGGGGGGCTCTTCCTACGAGCAGTACTTC.

This sequence joins TRBV9 and TRBJ2-7; 9 bases line up with TRBD1. The CDR3 loop spans 13 amino acids. The V and J ends lost 8 bases and 6 bases, in that order; junction bases with no gene match: 9. CDR1 is SGDLS, CDR2 YYNGEE, per germline. The CDR3: CASRGQGAAEQYF. CDR3 bases: TGTGCCAGTAGGGGACAGGGCGCAGCCGAGCAGTACTTC.

About this clone itself: The same CDR3 arises from other DNA sequences in this sample as well. The rearrangement links TRBV6-1 to TRBJ2-2; D possibly corresponds to TRBD2 (5 bases). Trimming took off 1 base at V and 6 bases at J, with 12 bases between the two ends. CDR3 size: 15 residues. Germline V gene data show CDR1 as MNHNS and CDR2 as SASEGT. CDR3 nucleotide sequence: TGTGCCAGCAGTGAAGGGGCGGGCTACGCCGGGGAGCTGTTTTTT. Encoded protein: CASSEGAGYAGELFF.

This chain joins TRBV10-1 and TRBJ2-3; 10 nucleotides align to TRBD2. Germline V CDR1 and CDR2: WNHNN, SYGVQD (reference sequence). Unmatched junction bases numbered 2, after V lost 4 bases and J lost 1 base. CDR3 length: 15 amino acids. The CDR3 sequence: CASSAGTSGTDTQYF. The CDR3 nucleotides read TGCGCCAGCAGTGCCGGGACTAGCGGCACAGATACGCAGTATTTT.

V is TRBV30 and J is TRBJ1-1; D is ambiguous. Trimming cost V 3 bases and J 11 bases, with 16 bases left between them. CDR1 and CDR2 (germline): GTSNPN, SVGIG (reference sequence). The CDR3 has 12 residues. As DNA, the CDR3 is TGTGCCTGGAGCCCCCTGTCGGCCGCGGCTTTCTTT. This encodes CAWSPLSAAAFF.

This chain uses TRBV19 with TRBJ2-5; possible D gene TRBD1, 5 bases. Germline values: CDR1 LNHDA, CDR2 SQIVND (reference sequence). V was shortened by 3 bases and J by 3 bases, with 8 bases between the two germline ends. The CDR3 sequence is 13 residues long. The CDR3 coding sequence is TGTGCCAGTAGTATTGGCAGGGAAGAGACCCAGTACTTC. It is translated as CASSIGREETQYF.